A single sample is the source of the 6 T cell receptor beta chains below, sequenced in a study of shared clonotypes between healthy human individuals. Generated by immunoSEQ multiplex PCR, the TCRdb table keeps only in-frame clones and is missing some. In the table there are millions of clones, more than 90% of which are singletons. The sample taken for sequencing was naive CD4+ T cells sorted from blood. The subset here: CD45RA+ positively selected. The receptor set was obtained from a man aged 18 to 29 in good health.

CDR3 bases: TGTGCCAGCATTGAACCGGATGGGTCCTACGAGCAGTACTTC. It specifies CASIEPDGSYEQYF. This chain links TRBV28 with TRBJ2-7; no clear D gene. The CDR3 extends over 14 amino acids. The V gene lost 7 bases and the J gene lost 1 base, with 14 bases spanning the gap. Germline V CDR1 and CDR2: MDHEN, SYDVKM.

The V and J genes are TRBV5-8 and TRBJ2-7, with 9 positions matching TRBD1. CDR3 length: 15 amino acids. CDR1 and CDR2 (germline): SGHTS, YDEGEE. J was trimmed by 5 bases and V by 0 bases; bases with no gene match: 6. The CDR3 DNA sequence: TGTGCCAGCAGCTTGGGGGACAGGGATGTCGACGAGCAGTACTTC. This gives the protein CASSLGDRDVDEQYF.

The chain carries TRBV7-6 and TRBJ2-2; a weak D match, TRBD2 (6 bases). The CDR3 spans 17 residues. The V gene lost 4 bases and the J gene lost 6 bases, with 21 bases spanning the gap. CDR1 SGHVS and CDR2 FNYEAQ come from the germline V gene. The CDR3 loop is CASSYRDSETTAGELFF. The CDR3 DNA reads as TGTGCCAGCAGCTATCGGGACTCGGAGACGACCGCCGGGGAGCTGTTTTTT.

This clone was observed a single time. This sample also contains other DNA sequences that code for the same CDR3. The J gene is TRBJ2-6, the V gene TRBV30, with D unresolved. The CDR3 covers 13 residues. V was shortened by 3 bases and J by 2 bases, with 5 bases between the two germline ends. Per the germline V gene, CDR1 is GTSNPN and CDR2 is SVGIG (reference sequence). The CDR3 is CAWRGTGANVLTF. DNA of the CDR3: TGTGCCTGGAGAGGAACTGGGGCCAACGTCCTGACTTTC.

This chain's CDR3 is CASRPGGPGTGELFF. CDR3 sequence (DNA): TGTGCCAGCAGGCCAGGAGGCCCGGGCACCGGGGAGCTGTTTTTT. V usage is TRBV27 and J usage is TRBJ2-2; D possibly corresponds to TRBD2 (5 bases). The germline gives CDR1 MNHEY, CDR2 SMNVEV (reference sequence). Between the trimmed V and J ends, which lost 6 bases and 4 bases, there was a span of 15 bases. The CDR3 is 15 amino acids.

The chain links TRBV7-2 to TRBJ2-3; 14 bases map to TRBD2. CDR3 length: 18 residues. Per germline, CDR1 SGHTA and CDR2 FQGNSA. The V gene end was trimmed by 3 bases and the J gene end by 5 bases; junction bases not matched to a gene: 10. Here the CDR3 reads CASSFVPGLAGVRDTQYF. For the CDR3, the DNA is TGTGCCAGCAGCTTTGTTCCGGGACTAGCGGGAGTAAGAGATACGCAGTATTTT.